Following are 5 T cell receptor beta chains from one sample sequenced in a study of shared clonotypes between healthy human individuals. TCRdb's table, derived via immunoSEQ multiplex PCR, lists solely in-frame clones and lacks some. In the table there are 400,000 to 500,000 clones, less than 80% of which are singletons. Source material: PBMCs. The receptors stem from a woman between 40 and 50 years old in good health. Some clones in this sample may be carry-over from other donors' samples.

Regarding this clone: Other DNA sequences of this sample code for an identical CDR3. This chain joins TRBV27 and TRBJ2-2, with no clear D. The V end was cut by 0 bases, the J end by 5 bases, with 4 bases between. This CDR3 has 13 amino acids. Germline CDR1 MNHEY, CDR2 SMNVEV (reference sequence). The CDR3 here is CASSLSRTGELFF. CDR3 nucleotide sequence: TGTGCCAGCAGTTTATCTCGTACCGGGGAGCTGTTTTTT.

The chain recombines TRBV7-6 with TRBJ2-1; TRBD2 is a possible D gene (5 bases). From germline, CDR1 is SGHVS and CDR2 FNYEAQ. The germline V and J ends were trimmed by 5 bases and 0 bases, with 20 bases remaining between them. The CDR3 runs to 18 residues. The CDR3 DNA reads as TGTGCCAGCAGCCCCCCCAAACGGACTGGAAGCTCCTACAATGAGCAGTTCTTC. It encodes CASSPPKRTGSSYNEQFF.

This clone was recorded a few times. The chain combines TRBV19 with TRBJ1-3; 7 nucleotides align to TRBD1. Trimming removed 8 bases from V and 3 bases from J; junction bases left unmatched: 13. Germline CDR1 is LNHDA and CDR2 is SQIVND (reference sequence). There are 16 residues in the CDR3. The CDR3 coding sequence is TGTGCCAGTGCTCAGGGGGTTGAAGCGTTTGGAAACACCATATATTTT. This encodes CASAQGVEAFGNTIYF.

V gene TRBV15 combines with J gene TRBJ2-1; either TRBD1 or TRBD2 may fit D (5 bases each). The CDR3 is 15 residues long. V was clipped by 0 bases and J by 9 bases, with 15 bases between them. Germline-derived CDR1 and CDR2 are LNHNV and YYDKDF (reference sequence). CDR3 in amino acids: CATSRDQGPGSEQFF. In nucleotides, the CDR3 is TGTGCCACCAGCAGAGATCAGGGCCCGGGGAGTGAGCAGTTCTTC. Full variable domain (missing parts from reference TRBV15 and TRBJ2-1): DAMVIQNPRYQVTQFGKPVTLSCSQTLNHNVMYWYQQKSSQAPKLLFHYYDKDFNNEADTPDNFQSRRPNTSFCFLDIRSPGLGDTAMYLCATSRDQGPGSEQFFGPGTRLTVL.

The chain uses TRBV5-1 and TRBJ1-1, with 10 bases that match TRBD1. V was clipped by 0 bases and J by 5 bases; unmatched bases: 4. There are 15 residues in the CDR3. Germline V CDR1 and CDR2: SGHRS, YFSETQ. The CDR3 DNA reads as TGCGCCAGCAGCTTGGAAAGACAGGGGGCAACTGAAGCTTTCTTT. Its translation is CASSLERQGATEAFF.